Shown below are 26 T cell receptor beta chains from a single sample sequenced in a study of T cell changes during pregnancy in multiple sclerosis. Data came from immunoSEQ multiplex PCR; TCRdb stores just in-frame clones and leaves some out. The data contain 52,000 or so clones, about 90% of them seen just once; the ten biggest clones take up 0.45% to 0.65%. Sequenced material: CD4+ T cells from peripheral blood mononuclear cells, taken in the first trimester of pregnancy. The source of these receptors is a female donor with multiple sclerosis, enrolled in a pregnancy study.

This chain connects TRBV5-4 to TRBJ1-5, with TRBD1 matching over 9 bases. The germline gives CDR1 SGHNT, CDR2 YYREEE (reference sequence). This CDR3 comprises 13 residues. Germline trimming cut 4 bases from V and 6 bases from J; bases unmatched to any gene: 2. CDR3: CASSLQGAQPQHF. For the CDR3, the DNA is TGTGCCAGCAGCCTACAGGGGGCTCAGCCCCAGCATTTT.

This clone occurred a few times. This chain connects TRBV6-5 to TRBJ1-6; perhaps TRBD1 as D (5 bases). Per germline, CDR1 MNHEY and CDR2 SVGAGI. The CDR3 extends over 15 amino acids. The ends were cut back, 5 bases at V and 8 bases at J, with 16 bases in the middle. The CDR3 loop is CASSPWSGLYSPLHF. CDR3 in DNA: TGTGCCAGCAGTCCCTGGTCGGGACTCTATTCACCCCTCCACTTT.

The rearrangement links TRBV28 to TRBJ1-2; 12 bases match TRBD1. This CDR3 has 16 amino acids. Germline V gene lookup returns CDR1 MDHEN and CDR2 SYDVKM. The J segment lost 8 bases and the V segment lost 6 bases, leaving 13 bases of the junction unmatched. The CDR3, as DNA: TGTGCCAGCAGATACCACGGGGGGACAGGGGGCAGGGGCTACACCTTC. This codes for CASRYHGGTGGRGYTF.

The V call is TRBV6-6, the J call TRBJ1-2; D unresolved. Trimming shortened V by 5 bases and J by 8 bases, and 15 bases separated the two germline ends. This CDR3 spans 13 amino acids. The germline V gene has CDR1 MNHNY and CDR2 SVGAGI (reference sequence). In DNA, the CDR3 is TGTGCCAGCAGTCAAAGTCGGAGTGAAGGCTACACCTTC. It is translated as CASSQSRSEGYTF.

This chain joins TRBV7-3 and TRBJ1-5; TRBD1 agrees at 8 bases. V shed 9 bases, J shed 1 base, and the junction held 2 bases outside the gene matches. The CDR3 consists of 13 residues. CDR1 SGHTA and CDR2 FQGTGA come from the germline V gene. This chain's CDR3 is CARTGVSNQPQHF. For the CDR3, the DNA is TGTGCCAGGACAGGGGTAAGCAATCAGCCCCAGCATTTT.

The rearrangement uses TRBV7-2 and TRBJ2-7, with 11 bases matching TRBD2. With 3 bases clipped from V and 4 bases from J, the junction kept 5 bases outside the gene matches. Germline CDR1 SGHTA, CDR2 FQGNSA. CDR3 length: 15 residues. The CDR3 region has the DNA TGTGCCAGCAGCTTGGGACTAGCGGCGAAGTACGAGCAGTACTTC. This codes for CASSLGLAAKYEQYF. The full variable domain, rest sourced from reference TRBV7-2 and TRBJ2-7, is GAGVSQSPSNKVTEKGKDVELRCDPISGHTALYWYRQSLGQGLEFLIYFQGNSAPDKSGLPSDRFSAERTGGSVSTLTIQRTQQEDSAVYLCASSLGLAAKYEQYFGPGTRLTVT.

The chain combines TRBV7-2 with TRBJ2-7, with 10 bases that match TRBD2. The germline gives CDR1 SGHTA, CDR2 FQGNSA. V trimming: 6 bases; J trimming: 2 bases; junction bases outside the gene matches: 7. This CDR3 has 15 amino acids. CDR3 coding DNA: TGTGCCAGCAGTCCTAGCGGGGGTTCACCCTACGAGCAGTACTTC. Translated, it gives CASSPSGGSPYEQYF. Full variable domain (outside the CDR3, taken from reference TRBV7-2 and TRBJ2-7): GAGVSQSPSNKVTEKGKDVELRCDPISGHTALYWYRQSLGQGLEFLIYFQGNSAPDKSGLPSDRFSAERTGGSVSTLTIQRTQQEDSAVYLCASSPSGGSPYEQYFGPGTRLTVT.

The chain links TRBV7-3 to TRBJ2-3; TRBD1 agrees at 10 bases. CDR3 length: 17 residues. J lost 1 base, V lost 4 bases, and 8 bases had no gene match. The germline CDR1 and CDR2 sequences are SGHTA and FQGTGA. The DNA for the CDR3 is TGTGCCAGCAGCTCAAGATCCGGGACAGGGGGCACAGATACGCAGTATTTT. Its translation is CASSSRSGTGGTDTQYF.

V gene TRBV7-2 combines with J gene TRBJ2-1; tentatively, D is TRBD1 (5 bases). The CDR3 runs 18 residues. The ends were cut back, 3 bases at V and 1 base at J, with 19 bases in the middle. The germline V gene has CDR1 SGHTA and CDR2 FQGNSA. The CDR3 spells CASSFRLTVSKSYNEQFF. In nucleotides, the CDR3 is TGTGCCAGCAGCTTCAGACTGACAGTTAGCAAATCCTACAATGAGCAGTTCTTC.

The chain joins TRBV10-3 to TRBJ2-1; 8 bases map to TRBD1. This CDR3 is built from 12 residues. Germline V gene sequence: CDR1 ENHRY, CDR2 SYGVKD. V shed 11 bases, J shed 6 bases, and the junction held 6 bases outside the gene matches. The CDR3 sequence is CASSTGGNEQFF. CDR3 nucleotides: TGTGCCTCCTCTACAGGGGGCAATGAGCAGTTCTTC.

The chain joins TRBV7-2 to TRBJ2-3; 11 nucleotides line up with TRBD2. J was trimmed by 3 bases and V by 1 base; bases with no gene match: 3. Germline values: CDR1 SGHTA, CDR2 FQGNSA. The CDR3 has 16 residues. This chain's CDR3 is CASSLDVAGGTDTQYF. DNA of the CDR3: TGTGCCAGCAGCTTAGACGTAGCGGGGGGGACAGATACGCAGTATTTT. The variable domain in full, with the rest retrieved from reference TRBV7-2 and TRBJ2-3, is GAGVSQSPSNKVTEKGKDVELRCDPISGHTALYWYRQSLGQGLEFLIYFQGNSAPDKSGLPSDRFSAERTGGSVSTLTIQRTQQEDSAVYLCASSLDVAGGTDTQYFGPGTRLTVL.

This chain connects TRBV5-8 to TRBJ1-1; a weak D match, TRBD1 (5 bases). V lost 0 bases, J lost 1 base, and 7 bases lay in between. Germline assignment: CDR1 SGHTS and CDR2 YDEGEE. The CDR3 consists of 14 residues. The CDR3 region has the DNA TGTGCCAGCAGCTTGGGACAGTCGAACACTGAAGCTTTCTTT. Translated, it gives CASSLGQSNTEAFF.

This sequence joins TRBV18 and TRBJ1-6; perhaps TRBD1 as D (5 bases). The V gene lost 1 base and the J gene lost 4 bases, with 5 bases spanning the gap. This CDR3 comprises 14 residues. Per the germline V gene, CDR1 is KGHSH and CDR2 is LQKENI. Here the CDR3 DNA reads TGTGCCAGCTCACCACAGGGGTATAATTCACCCCTCCACTTT. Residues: CASSPQGYNSPLHF.

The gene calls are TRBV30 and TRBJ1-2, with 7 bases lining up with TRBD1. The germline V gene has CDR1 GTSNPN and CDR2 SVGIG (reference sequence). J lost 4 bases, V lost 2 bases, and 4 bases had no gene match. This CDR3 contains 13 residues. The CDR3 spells CAWSPGDSYGYTF. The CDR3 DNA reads TGTGCCTGGAGTCCCGGGGACAGCTATGGCTACACCTTC.

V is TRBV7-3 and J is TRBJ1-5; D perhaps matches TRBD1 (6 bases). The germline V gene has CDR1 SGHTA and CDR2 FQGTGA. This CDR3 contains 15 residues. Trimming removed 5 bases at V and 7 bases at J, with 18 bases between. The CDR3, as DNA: TGTGCCAGCAGCCTCGACGGATCAGGGGTGCAGCCCCAGCATTTT. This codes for CASSLDGSGVQPQHF. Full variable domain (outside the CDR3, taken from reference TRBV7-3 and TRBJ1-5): GAGVSQTPSNKVTEKGKYVELRCDPISGHTALYWYRQSLGQGPEFLIYFQGTGAADDSGLPNDRFFAVRPEGSVSTLKIQRTERGDSAVYLCASSLDGSGVQPQHFGDGTRLSIL.

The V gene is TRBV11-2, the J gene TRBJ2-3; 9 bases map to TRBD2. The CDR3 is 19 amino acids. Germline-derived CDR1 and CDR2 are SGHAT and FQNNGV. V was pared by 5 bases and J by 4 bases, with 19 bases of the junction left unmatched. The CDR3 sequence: CASSLGLAGKSSRADTQYF. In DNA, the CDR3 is TGTGCCAGCAGCCTAGGCCTAGCGGGGAAGAGCAGTAGGGCAGATACGCAGTATTTT.

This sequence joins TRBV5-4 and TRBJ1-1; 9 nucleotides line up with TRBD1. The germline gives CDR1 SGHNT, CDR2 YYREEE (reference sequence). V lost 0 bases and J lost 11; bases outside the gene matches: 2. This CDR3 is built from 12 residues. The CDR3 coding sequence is TGTGCCAGCAGCTTGGATGGGACAGGGGCTTTCTTT. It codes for CASSLDGTGAFF.

CDR3 protein: CASSLGGTDDQPQHF. The CDR3 nucleotides are TGTGCCAGCAGCTTAGGAGGGACAGACGATCAGCCCCAGCATTTT. This chain joins TRBV11-3 and TRBJ1-5; 7 bases are a match to TRBD1. Germline trimming cut 1 base from V and 5 bases from J; bases unmatched to any gene: 5. Germline V gene sequence: CDR1 SGHNT, CDR2 YENEEA. The CDR3 contains 15 residues.

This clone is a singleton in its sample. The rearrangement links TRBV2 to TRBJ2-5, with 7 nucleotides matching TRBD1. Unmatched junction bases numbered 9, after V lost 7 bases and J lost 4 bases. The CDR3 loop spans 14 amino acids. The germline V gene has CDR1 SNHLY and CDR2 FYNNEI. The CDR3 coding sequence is TGTGCCAGCAAGGACAGGTATATGGGAGAGACCCAGTACTTC. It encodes CASKDRYMGETQYF.

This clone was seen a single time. The chain's CDR3 is CASSPVLRRDQPQHF. The CDR3, as DNA: TGTGCCAGCAGCCCTGTTCTGCGGCGAGATCAGCCCCAGCATTTT. The chain links TRBV14 to TRBJ1-5; D unclear. Germline CDR1 SGHDN, CDR2 FVKESK. This CDR3 region has 15 residues. The V gene lost 4 bases and the J gene lost 5 bases, with 15 bases spanning the gap.

The CDR3 reads CASSQQITGLNTEAFF. In nucleotides, the CDR3 is TGCGCCAGCAGCCAACAGATTACAGGGCTGAACACTGAAGCTTTCTTT. The chain recombines TRBV4-1 with TRBJ1-1; D might be TRBD1 (6 bases). The germline CDR1 and CDR2 sequences are MGHRA and YSYEKL. This CDR3 is built from 16 residues. V gave up 2 bases and J gave up 0 bases, with 13 bases separating them.

The CDR3 reads CASSIQGKGSYEQYF. In DNA form, the CDR3 reads TGTGCCAGTAGTATTCAGGGTAAAGGCTCCTACGAGCAGTACTTC. The rearrangement uses TRBV19 and TRBJ2-7, with a tentative D call TRBD1 (5 bases). CDR1 is LNHDA and CDR2 is SQIVND in the germline V gene (reference sequence). Trimming stripped 3 bases from V and 0 bases from J, with 12 bases between. The CDR3 covers 15 residues.

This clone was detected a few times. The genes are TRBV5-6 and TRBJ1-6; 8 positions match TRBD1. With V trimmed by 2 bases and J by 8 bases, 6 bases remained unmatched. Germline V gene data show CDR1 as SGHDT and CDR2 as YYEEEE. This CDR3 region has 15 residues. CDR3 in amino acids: CASSFGTGLDSPLHF. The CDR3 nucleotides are TGTGCCAGCAGCTTTGGGACAGGCCTTGATTCACCCCTCCACTTT.

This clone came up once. The CDR3 sequence: CASSADRKETQYF. The CDR3, as DNA: TGTGCCAGCAGCGCGGACAGGAAAGAGACCCAGTACTTC. The chain is built from TRBV7-3 and TRBJ2-5, with 7 bases fitting TRBD1. This CDR3 is built from 13 residues. The V segment lost 5 bases and the J segment 3 bases; nucleotides outside the gene matches: 3. The germline V gene has CDR1 SGHTA and CDR2 FQGTGA.

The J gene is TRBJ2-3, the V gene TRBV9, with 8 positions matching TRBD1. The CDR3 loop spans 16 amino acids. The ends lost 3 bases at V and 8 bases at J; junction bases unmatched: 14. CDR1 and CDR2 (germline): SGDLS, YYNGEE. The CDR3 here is CASSAGGGRSLGTQYF. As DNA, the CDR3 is TGTGCCAGCAGCGCAGGGGGCGGGCGCAGTCTGGGTACGCAGTATTTT. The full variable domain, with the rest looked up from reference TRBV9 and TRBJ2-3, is DSGVTQTPKHLITATGQRVTLRCSPRSGDLSVYWYQQSLDQGLQFLIQYYNGEERAKGNILERFSAQQFPDLHSELNLSSLELGDSALYFCASSAGGGRSLGTQYFGPGTRLTVL.

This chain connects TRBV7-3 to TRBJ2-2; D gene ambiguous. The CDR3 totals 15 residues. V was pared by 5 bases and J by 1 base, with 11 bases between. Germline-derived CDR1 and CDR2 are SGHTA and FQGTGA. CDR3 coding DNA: TGTGCCAGCAGCCCCTCGACACTGAACACCGGGGAGCTGTTTTTT. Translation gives CASSPSTLNTGELFF.